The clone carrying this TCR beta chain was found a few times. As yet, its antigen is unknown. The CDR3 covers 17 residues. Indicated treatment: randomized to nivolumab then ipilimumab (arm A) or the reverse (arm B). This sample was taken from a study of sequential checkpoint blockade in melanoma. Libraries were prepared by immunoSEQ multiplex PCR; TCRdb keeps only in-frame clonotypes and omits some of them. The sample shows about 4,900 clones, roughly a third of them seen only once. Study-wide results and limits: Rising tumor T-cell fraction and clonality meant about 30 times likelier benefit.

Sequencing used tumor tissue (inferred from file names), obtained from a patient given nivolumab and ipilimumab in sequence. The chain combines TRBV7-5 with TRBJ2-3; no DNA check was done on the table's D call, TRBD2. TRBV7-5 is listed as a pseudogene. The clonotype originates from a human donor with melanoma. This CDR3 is CASSRALAGGSTDTQYF. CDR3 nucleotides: TGTGCCAGCAGCCGTGCACTAGCGGGGGGGAGCACAGATACGCAGTATTTT.